These 3 T cell receptor beta chains came from one sample sequenced in a study of cytomegalovirus exposure and HLA in healthy donors. PCR primers comprised 60 Vbeta and 13 Jbeta primers. The data were produced by immunoSEQ multiplex PCR, yet TCRdb's version contains in-frame clones alone and is incomplete. The sample lists 190,000 or so clones, 80% seen once, with 0.65% to 0.75% in the top ten. Sample: PBMCs. The receptors were gathered from a boy under 18 in good health and CMV-seronegative.

The chain carries TRBV5-1 and TRBJ2-5, with 8 bases fitting TRBD2. The germline V gene encodes CDR1 SGHRS and CDR2 YFSETQ. The CDR3 covers 14 residues. The V segment lost 1 base and the J segment 3 bases; nucleotides outside the gene matches: 2. CDR3 nucleotide sequence: TGCGCCAGCAGCTTGAACGGGGGGGAAGAGACCCAGTACTTC. Protein: CASSLNGGEETQYF. The entire variable domain, with the rest obtained from reference TRBV5-1 and TRBJ2-5, is as follows: KAGVTQTPRYLIKTRGQQVTLSCSPISGHRSVSWYQQTPGQGLQFLFEYFSETQRNKGNFPGRFSGRQFSNSRSEMNVSTLELGDSALYLCASSLNGGEETQYFGPGTRLLVL.

V is TRBV28 and J is TRBJ1-6; D is perhaps TRBD1 (6 bases). Per the germline V gene, CDR1 is MDHEN and CDR2 is SYDVKM. Between the trimmed V and J ends, which lost 2 bases and 9 bases, there was a span of 23 bases. The length of the CDR3 is 18 residues. CDR3 DNA: TGTGCCAGCAGTTTACCCCCGGTGCAGGCAGGGGTTGCTTCACCCCTCCACTTT. This encodes CASSLPPVQAGVASPLHF.

This sequence joins TRBV2 and TRBJ2-2; perhaps TRBD1 as D (6 bases). V lost 7 bases to trimming and J lost 3 bases, with 9 bases between them. CDR1 and CDR2 from the germline V gene are SNHLY and FYNNEI. CDR3 length equals 13 residues. CDR3 protein: CASTEGDTGELFF. The CDR3 region has the DNA TGTGCCAGCACCGAGGGGGACACCGGGGAGCTGTTTTTT.